This entry features one TCR beta chain sequence. The data originate from a study of Ad26.COV2.S vaccination and SARS-CoV-2 variants. As for treatment: around 19 received Ad26.COV2.S at low or high dose, single or two shots; several received placebo; per-sample allocation not given. The study sampled participants on day 63 after the first vaccine or placebo injection. Profiling relied on immunoSEQ multiplex PCR, and the TCRdb table lists in-frame clones only, not all of them. The sample carries 350,000 to 400,000 clones, 75% to 90% recorded once. CDR3 size: 15 residues. V lost 5 bases and J 8 bases, leaving 18 bases between the germline ends. The germline gives CDR1 MNHEY, CDR2 SVGAGI.

Specimen: peripheral blood, collected in a trial of Ad26.COV2.S vaccine versus placebo. V is TRBV6-5 and J is TRBJ1-4; D may be TRBD1 (5 bases). This TCR was recovered from a person between 18 and 65 years old who received the Ad26.COV2.S COVID-19 vaccine or a placebo. CDR3 loop: CASSLGGGAGEKLFF. In nucleotides, the CDR3 is TGTGCCAGCAGTCTAGGCGGTGGGGCAGGAGAAAAACTGTTTTTT.